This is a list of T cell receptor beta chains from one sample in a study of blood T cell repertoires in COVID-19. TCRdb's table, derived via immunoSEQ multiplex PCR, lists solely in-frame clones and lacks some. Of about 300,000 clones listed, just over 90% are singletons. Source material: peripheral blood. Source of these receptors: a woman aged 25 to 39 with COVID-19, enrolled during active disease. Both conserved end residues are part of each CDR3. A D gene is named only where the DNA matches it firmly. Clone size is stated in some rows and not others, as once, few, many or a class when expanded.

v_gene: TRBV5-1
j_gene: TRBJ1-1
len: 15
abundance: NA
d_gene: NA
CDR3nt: TGCGCCAGCAGTCCTTTAATTCACAGTGACACTGAAGCTTTCTTT
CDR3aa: CASSPLIHSDTEAFF

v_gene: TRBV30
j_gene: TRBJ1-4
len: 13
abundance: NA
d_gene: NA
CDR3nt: TGTGCCTGGAGTGTCGGAGTTAATGAAAAACTGTTTTTT
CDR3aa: CAWSVGVNEKLFF

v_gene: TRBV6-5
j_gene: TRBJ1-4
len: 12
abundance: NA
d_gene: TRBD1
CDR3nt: TGTGCCAGCACCGACCGGACAGGCGGGCTGTTTTTT
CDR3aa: CASTDRTGGLFF

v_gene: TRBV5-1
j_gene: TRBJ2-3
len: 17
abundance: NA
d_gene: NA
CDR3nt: TGCGCCAGCAGCTTTGAGCGGGTCACCTCTAGCACAGATACGCAGTATTTT
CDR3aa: CASSFERVTSSTDTQYF

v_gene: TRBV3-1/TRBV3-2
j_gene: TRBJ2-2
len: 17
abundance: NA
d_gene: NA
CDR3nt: TGTGCCAGCAGCCAAGAATTCCGGGGGGCTGGAACCGGGGAGCTGTTTTTT
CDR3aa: CASSQEFRGAGTGELFF

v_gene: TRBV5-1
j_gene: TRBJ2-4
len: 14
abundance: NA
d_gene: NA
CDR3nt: TGCGCCAGCAGCTCCGGTGTATCCAAAAACATTCAGTACTTC
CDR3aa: CASSSGVSKNIQYF

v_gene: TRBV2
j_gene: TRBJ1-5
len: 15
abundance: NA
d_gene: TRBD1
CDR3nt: TGTGCCAGCAGTGAAGGACAGGGCGCGGATCAGCCCCAGCATTTT
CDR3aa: CASSEGQGADQPQHF

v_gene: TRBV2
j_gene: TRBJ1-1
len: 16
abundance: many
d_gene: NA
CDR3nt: TGTGCCAGCAGTGAAGCGGGGGGATCTGGGAACACTGAAGCTTTCTTT
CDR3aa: CASSEAGGSGNTEAFF

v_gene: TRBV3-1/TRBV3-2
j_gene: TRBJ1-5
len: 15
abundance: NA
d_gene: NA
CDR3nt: TGTGCCAGCAGCCAAGAGGCCAGCGGCAATCAGCCCCAGCATTTT
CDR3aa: CASSQEASGNQPQHF

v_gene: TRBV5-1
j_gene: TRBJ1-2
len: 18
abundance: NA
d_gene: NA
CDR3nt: TGCGCCAGCAGCCGCCGGTGGGCAGGAAACCTGACTAACTATGGCTACACCTTC
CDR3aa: CASSRRWAGNLTNYGYTF

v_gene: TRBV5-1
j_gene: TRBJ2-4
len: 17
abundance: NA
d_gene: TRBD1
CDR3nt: TGCGCCAGCAGCTCCCGAGGGACAGGTGTAGCCAAAAACATTCAGTACTTC
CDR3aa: CASSSRGTGVAKNIQYF

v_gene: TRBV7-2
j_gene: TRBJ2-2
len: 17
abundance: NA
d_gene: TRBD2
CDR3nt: TGTGCCAGCAGCTCGGCGGGACTAGCGGGAGTCACCGGGGAGCTGTTTTTT
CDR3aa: CASSSAGLAGVTGELFF

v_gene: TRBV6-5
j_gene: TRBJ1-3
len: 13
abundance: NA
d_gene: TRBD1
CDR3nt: TGTGCCAGCAGGGGGGGACAGGGCAACACCATATATTTT
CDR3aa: CASRGGQGNTIYF

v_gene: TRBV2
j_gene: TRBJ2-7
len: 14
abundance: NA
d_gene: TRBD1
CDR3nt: TGTGCCAGCAGTTCGGACAGGGGGCGCGTGCCTTGGTACTTC
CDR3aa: CASSSDRGRVPWYF

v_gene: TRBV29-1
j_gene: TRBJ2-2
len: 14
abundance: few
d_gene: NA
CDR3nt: TGCAGCGTTCAGGGGCCCGGGAACACCGGGGAGCTGTTTTTT
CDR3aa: CSVQGPGNTGELFF

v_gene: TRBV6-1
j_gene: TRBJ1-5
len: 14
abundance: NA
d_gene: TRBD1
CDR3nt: TGTGCCAGCAGTGAAGTGACAGGGAGTCAGCCCCAGCATTTT
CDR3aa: CASSEVTGSQPQHF

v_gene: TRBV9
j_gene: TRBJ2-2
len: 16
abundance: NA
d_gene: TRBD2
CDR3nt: TGTGCCAGCAGCGCGACTAGCGGGATGAACACCGGGGAGCTGTTTTTT
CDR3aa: CASSATSGMNTGELFF

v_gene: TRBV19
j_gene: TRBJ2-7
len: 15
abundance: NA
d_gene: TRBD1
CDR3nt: TGTGCCAGTAGTACGACAGGGCCCGGAGGAGGCGAGCAGTACTTC
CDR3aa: CASSTTGPGGGEQYF

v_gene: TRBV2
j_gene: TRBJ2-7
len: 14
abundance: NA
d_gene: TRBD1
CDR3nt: TGTGCCAGCCACGGGGACAGGGTGACCTACGAGCAGTACTTC
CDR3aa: CASHGDRVTYEQYF

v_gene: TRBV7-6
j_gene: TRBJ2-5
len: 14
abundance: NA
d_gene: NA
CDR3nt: TGTGCCAGCAGCTTTATTGTGACAGGCGAGACCCAGTACTTC
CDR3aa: CASSFIVTGETQYF

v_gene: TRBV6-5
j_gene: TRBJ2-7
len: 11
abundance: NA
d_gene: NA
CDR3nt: TGTGCCAGCACCCAGGGTGGCGAGCAGTACTTC
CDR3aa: CASTQGGEQYF

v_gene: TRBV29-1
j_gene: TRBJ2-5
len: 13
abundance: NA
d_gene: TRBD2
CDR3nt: TGCAGCGTTGAGCCCAGCGGGGGAGAGACCCAGTACTTC
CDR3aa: CSVEPSGGETQYF

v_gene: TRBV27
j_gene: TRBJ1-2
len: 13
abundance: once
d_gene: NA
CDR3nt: TGTGCCAGCCGCCCGACAGCGAACTATGGCTACACCTTC
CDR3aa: CASRPTANYGYTF

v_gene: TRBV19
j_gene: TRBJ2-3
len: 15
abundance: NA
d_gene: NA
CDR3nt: TGTGCCAGTAGTAATTTGGGGGGTAGCACAGATACGCAGTATTTT
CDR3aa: CASSNLGGSTDTQYF

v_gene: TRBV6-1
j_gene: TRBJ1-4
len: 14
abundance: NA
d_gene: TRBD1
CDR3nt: TGTGCCAGCAGTGACACAGGGGCCGATGAAAAACTGTTTTTT
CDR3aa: CASSDTGADEKLFF

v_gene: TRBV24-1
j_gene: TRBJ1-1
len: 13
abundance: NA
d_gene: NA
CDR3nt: TGTGCCACCAGCCAGGGGATGGGCACTGAAGCTTTCTTT
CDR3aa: CATSQGMGTEAFF

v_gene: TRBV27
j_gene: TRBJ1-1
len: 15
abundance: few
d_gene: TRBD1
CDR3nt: TGTGCCAGCAGTTTATACCGGACAGGGGACACTGAAGCTTTCTTT
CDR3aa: CASSLYRTGDTEAFF

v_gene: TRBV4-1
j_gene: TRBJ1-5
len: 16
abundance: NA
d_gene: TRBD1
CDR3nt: TGCGCCAGCAGCCAAGCCCAGGGGGATAGCAATCAGCCCCAGCATTTT
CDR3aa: CASSQAQGDSNQPQHF

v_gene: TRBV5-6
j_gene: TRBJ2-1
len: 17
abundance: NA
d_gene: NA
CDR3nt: TGTGCCAGCAGCTCCCTATGGGGGGAAGGCTCCTACAATGAGCAGTTCTTC
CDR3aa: CASSSLWGEGSYNEQFF

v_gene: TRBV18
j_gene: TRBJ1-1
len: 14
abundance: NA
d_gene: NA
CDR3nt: TGTGCCAGCTCACCAGGTAGCAGTAACACTGAAGCTTTCTTT
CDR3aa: CASSPGSSNTEAFF

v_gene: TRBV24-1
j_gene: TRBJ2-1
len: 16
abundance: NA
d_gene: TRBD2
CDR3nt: TGTGCCACCAGTGATCTCGGACTAGCGGGGGACAATGAGCAGTTCTTC
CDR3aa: CATSDLGLAGDNEQFF

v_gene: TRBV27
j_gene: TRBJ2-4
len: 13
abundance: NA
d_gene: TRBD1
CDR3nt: TGTGCCAGCAGTTGGGACAGCAAAAACATTCAGTACTTC
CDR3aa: CASSWDSKNIQYF

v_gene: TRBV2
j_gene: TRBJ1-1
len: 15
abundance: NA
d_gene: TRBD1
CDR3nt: TGTGCCAGCATTTGGACAGGGGTGATGAACACTGAAGCTTTCTTT
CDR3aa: CASIWTGVMNTEAFF

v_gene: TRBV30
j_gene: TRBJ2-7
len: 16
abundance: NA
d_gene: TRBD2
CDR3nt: TGTGCCTGGAGAGGCGGGAGTTACCTCCAAGCCTACGAGCAGTACTTC
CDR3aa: CAWRGGSYLQAYEQYF

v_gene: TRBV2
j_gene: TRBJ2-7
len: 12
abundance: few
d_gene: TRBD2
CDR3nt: TGTGCCGGCAAGCGGGAGCTCAACGAGCAGTACTTC
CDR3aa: CAGKRELNEQYF

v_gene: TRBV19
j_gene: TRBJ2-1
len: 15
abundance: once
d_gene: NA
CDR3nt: TGTGCCAGTAGTCGGGGGGCTATCGTAGGGACTGAGCAGTTCTTC
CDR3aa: CASSRGAIVGTEQFF

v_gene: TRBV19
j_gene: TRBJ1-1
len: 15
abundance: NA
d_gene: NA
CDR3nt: TGTGCCAGTAGTATCCGGGCGGGAACCAACACTGAAGCTTTCTTT
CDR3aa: CASSIRAGTNTEAFF

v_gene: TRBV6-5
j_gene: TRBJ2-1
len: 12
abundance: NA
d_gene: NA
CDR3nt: TGTGCCAGCAGTACGCAGGGAAATGAGCAGTTCTTC
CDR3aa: CASSTQGNEQFF

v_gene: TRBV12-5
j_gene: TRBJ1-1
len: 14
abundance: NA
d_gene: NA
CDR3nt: TGTGCTAGTGGTTTGGGACAGATAAACACTGAAGCTTTCTTT
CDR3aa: CASGLGQINTEAFF

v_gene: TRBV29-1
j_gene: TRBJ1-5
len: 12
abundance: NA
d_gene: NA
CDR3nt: TGCAGCGTTTCGGGGGGGGATCAGCCCCAGCATTTT
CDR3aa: CSVSGGDQPQHF

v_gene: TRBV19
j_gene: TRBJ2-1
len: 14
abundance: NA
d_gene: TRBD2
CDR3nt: TGTGCCAGTAGTAGTGGGCTAGCGGGTGGTGAGCAGTTCTTC
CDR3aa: CASSSGLAGGEQFF

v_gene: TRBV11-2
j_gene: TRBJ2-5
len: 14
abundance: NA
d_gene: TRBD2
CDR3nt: TGTGCCAGCAGCTTGAGCGGGAGGGGAGAGACCCAGTACTTC
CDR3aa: CASSLSGRGETQYF

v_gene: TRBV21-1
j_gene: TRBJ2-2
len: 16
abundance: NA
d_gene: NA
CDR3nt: TGTGCCAGCAGCAAAGTTCCGGGGGGGCACACCGGGGAGCTGTTTTTT
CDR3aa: CASSKVPGGHTGELFF

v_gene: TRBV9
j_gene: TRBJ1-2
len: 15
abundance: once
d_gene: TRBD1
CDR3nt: TGTGCCAGCAGCCCGGGGACAGGGAGTGCCTATGGCTACACCTTC
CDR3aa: CASSPGTGSAYGYTF

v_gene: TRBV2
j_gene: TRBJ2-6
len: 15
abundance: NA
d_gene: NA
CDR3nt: TGTGCCAGCAGTGACAGACAGTCTGGGGCCAACGTCCTGACTTTC
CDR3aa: CASSDRQSGANVLTF

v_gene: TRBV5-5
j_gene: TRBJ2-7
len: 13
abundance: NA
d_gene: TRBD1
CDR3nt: TGTGCCAGCAGCTTGGAAGGTCGGGACAGGGTACGCTTC
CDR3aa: CASSLEGRDRVRF

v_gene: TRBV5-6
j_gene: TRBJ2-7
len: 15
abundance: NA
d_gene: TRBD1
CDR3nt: TGTGCCAGCAGCTTGGCCGGGACAGGACCTTCGGGGCAGTACTTC
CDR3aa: CASSLAGTGPSGQYF

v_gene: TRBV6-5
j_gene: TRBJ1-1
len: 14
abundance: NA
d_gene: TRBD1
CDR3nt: TGTGCCAGCAGAGATGACAGGGGGCTCGCTGAAGCTTTCTTT
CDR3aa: CASRDDRGLAEAFF